Below are 3 T cell receptor beta chains sequenced from a single sample in a study of technical replicates of blood from a few donors. Clones were sequenced by immunoSEQ multiplex PCR, and TCRdb holds only the in-frame ones, with some missing. The table includes about 80,000 clones, 97% detected once. The sample comprised T cells isolated from PBMCs. The receptors here all came from a human donor in good health.

The CDR3 loop is CASINGGEETQYF. CDR3 bases: TGTGCCAGCATCAATGGGGGGGAAGAGACCCAGTACTTC. The chain links TRBV2 to TRBJ2-5; TRBD2 agrees at 7 bases. Germline loops: CDR1 SNHLY, CDR2 FYNNEI. Trimming cost V 7 bases and J 3 bases; bases outside gene matches: 5. The CDR3 extends over 13 amino acids.

The chain links TRBV14 to TRBJ2-4, with a tentative D call TRBD2 (5 bases). This CDR3 has 13 amino acids. Trimming removed 1 base at V and 6 bases at J, with 7 bases between. Germline V lookup: CDR1 SGHDN, CDR2 FVKESK. CDR3 protein: CASSQGRGNIQYF. The CDR3 bases are TGTGCCAGCAGCCAAGGTCGGGGAAACATTCAGTACTTC. Together with reference TRBV14 and TRBJ2-4, the CDR3 gives the full variable domain: EAGVTQFPSHSVIEKGQTVTLRCDPISGHDNLYWYRRVMGKEIKFLLHFVKESKQDESGMPNNRFLAERTGGTYSTLKVQPAELEDSGVYFCASSQGRGNIQYFGAGTRLSVL.

The chain links TRBV14 to TRBJ2-5; possible D gene TRBD1, 6 bases. V was trimmed by 4 bases and J by 2 bases, leaving 11 bases between them. This CDR3 has 14 residues. Germline values: CDR1 SGHDN, CDR2 FVKESK. CDR3 loop: CASSLIGQQETQYF. For the CDR3, the DNA is TGTGCCAGCAGCCTAATCGGACAGCAAGAGACCCAGTACTTC.